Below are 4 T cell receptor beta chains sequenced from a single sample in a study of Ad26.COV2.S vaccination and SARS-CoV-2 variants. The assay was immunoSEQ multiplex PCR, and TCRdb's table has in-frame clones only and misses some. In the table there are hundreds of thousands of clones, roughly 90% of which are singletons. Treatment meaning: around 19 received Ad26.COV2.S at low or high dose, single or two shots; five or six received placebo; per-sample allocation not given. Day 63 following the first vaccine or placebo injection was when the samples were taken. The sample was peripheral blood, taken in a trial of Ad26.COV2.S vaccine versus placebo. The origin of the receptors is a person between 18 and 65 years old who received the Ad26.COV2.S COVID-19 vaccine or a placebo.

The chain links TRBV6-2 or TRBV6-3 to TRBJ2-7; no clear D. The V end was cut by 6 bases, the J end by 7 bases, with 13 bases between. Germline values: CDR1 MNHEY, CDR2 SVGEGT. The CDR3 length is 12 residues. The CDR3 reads CASSKRDREQYF. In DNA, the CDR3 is TGTGCCAGCAGCAAAAGGGATCGGGAGCAGTACTTC.

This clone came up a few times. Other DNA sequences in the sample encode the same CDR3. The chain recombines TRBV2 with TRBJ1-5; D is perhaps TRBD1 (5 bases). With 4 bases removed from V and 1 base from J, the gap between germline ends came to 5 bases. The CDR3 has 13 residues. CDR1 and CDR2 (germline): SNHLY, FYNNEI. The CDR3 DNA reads TGTGCCAGCAGTGGACAGAGCAATCAGCCCCAGCATTTT. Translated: CASSGQSNQPQHF.

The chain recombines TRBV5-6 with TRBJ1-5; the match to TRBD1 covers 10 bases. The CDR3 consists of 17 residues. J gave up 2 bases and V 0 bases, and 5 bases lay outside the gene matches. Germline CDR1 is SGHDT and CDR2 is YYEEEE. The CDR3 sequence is CASSLAPTGGRNQPQHF. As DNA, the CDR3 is TGTGCCAGCAGCTTGGCCCCGACAGGGGGCCGCAATCAGCCCCAGCATTTT.

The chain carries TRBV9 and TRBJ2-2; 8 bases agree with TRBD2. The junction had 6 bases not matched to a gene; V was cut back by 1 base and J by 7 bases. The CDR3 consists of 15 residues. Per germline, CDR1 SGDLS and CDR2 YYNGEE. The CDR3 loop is CASSVKAGEGGELFF. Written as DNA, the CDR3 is TGTGCCAGCAGCGTAAAAGCGGGGGAGGGCGGGGAGCTGTTTTTT.